The 26 T cell receptor beta chains in this list originate from one sample, sequenced in a study of neoadjuvant anti-PD-1 for oral cavity cancer. The protocol was immunoSEQ multiplex PCR, while the TCRdb copy is restricted to in-frame clones and leaves out a portion. The data contain about 61,000 clones, more than 60% of them singletons. The sequencing here drew on PBMCs, taken before nivolumab (anti-PD-1) treatment. The receptors here all came from a person between 40 and 85 years old with oral cavity squamous cell carcinoma.

This clone was found once. The rearrangement joins TRBV28 to TRBJ1-2, with D unresolved. The ends were cut back, 11 bases at V and 4 bases at J, with 20 bases in the middle. Germline CDR1 reads MDHEN; CDR2 reads SYDVKM. The CDR3 has 14 residues. The CDR3 loop is CAASSLQRSYGYTF. DNA for the CDR3: TGTGCCGCCAGCAGTTTACAAAGATCCTATGGCTACACCTTC.

This chain connects TRBV7-8 to TRBJ1-2; D remains ambiguous. Germline lookup yields CDR1 SGHVS and CDR2 FQNEAQ. V lost 1 base and J lost 6, with 18 bases in between. The CDR3 consists of 16 residues. This CDR3 reads CASSLGPHAELNGYTF. CDR3 bases: TGTGCCAGCAGCTTAGGTCCGCACGCCGAATTGAATGGCTACACCTTC.

In DNA form, the CDR3 reads TGTGCCACCAGCTACGACCGCTTAGGAAAAAACTATGGCTACACCTTC. Its translation is CATSYDRLGKNYGYTF. This chain uses TRBV2 with TRBJ1-2; D remains unclear. CDR1 and CDR2 from the germline V gene are SNHLY and FYNNEI. Trimming shortened V by 10 bases and J by 2 bases, and 23 bases separated the two germline ends. The CDR3 length is 16 residues.

The genes are TRBV4-1 and TRBJ2-1, with TRBD2 matching over 10 bases. Trimming at V came to 1 base and at J to 9 bases, leaving 3 bases not matched to a gene. This CDR3 comprises 14 residues. CDR1 and CDR2 from the germline V gene are MGHRA and YSYEKL. In nucleotides, the CDR3 is TGCGCCAGCAGCCAAGCGATAGCGGGGGGTGAGCAGTTCTTC. This encodes CASSQAIAGGEQFF.

The J gene is TRBJ1-5, the V gene TRBV9; no clear D. The ends were cut back, 5 bases at V and 6 bases at J, with 12 bases in the middle. Germline V lookup: CDR1 SGDLS, CDR2 YYNGEE. The CDR3 runs to 13 residues. The CDR3 loop reads CASSRTEGQPQHF. CDR3 in DNA: TGTGCCAGCAGTAGGACCGAAGGTCAGCCCCAGCATTTT.

V is TRBV28 and J is TRBJ1-5; no reliable D call. Trimming removed 7 bases at V and 10 bases at J, with 20 bases between. Per the germline V gene, CDR1 is MDHEN and CDR2 is SYDVKM. CDR3 length: 14 amino acids. DNA for the CDR3: TGTGCCAGCACCCCCTCGGTGGGAGGGAGACCCCAGCATTTT. The encoded protein is CASTPSVGGRPQHF.

J is TRBJ1-5 and V is TRBV9; TRBD1 agrees at 8 bases. From germline, CDR1 is SGDLS and CDR2 YYNGEE. The CDR3 has 15 residues. Unmatched junction bases numbered 6, after V lost 3 bases and J lost 4 bases. For the CDR3, the DNA is TGTGCCAGCAGCGCAGGGGGCGTATGGAATCAGCCCCAGCATTTT. Residues: CASSAGGVWNQPQHF. Full variable domain (rest looked up from reference TRBV9 and TRBJ1-5): DSGVTQTPKHLITATGQRVTLRCSPRSGDLSVYWYQQSLDQGLQFLIQYYNGEERAKGNILERFSAQQFPDLHSELNLSSLELGDSALYFCASSAGGVWNQPQHFGDGTRLSIL.

V is TRBV6-1 and J is TRBJ1-2; unclear D gene. Germline lookup yields CDR1 MNHNS and CDR2 SASEGT. The CDR3 has 14 amino acids. V lost 7 bases to trimming and J lost 3 bases, with 15 bases between them. CDR3 sequence reads: CASMQLGGYYGYTF. The CDR3 DNA reads TGTGCCAGCATGCAGTTAGGCGGATACTATGGCTACACCTTC.

CDR3 sequence (DNA): TGTGCCAGCAGCGTAGGAAATGGCTATGGCTACACCTTC. It codes for CASSVGNGYGYTF. The chain carries TRBV9 and TRBJ1-2, with D uncertain. Germline V CDR1 and CDR2: SGDLS, YYNGEE. CDR3 size: 13 residues. V dropped 0 bases and J dropped 4 bases, with 7 bases sitting between them.

The chain combines TRBV6-4 with TRBJ2-3, with unresolved D. Germline V gives CDR1 MRHNA, CDR2 SNTAGT. Trimming took 2 bases from V and 2 from J, leaving 8 bases between them. The CDR3 loop spans 14 amino acids. The CDR3 bases are TGTGCCAGCAGTGACAATGACTTCACAGATACGCAGTATTTT. It is translated as CASSDNDFTDTQYF.

This clone was detected once. The CDR3: CAISESGGATKLFF. CDR3 sequence (DNA): TGTGCCATCAGTGAGTCGGGTGGAGCTACTAAACTGTTTTTT. The gene calls are TRBV10-3 and TRBJ1-4; no reliable D call. The V gene's germline CDR1 is ENHRY and CDR2 SYGVKD. Between the trimmed V and J ends, which lost 0 bases and 11 bases, there was a span of 13 bases. This CDR3 is built from 14 residues.

The J gene is TRBJ1-5, the V gene TRBV29-1; 9 bases are a match to TRBD1. CDR1 is SQVTM and CDR2 is ANQGSEA in the germline V gene. The CDR3 has 13 amino acids. Trimming removed 5 bases from V and 3 bases from J; junction bases left unmatched: 2. CDR3 coding DNA: TGCAGCGTTAGGACAGGGGACAATCAGCCCCAGCATTTT. Its translation is CSVRTGDNQPQHF.

This chain links TRBV7-6 with TRBJ1-1; 8 bases line up with TRBD1. Germline V gives CDR1 SGHVS, CDR2 FNYEAQ. CDR3 size: 12 residues. Trimming took 9 bases from V and 4 from J; bases not matched to a gene: 4. The CDR3 here is CASTGGRTEAFF. CDR3 bases: TGTGCCAGTACAGGGGGGCGCACTGAAGCTTTCTTT.

The chain employs TRBV5-1 and TRBJ2-3, with D hard to call. V was clipped by 0 bases and J by 0 bases, with 8 bases between them. Germline loops: CDR1 SGHRS, CDR2 YFSETQ. The CDR3 sequence is 15 residues long. The CDR3 DNA is TGCGCCAGCAGCTTGGCGGACGTTAGCACAGATACGCAGTATTTT. It translates to CASSLADVSTDTQYF.

This clone has just a few counts. J is TRBJ2-2 and V is TRBV7-3; 9 positions agree with TRBD2. The germline CDR1 and CDR2 sequences are SGHTA and FQGTGA. This CDR3 is 16 amino acids long. Unmatched junction bases numbered 9, after V lost 6 bases and J lost 4 bases. The CDR3 nucleotides are TGTGCCAGCAGTCCCATAGCGGGAGCGATCACCGGGGAGCTGTTTTTT. Its translation: CASSPIAGAITGELFF.

The chain has TRBV28 and TRBJ1-1; TRBD1 agrees at 8 bases. Per germline, CDR1 MDHEN and CDR2 SYDVKM. The CDR3 has 13 residues. The V segment lost 3 bases and the J segment 11 bases; nucleotides outside the gene matches: 8. The CDR3 sequence: CASSFPYRGDAFF. CDR3 bases: TGTGCCAGCAGTTTTCCGTACAGGGGGGACGCTTTCTTT.

CDR3 loop: CASSLGPNTDTQYF. As DNA, the CDR3 is TGTGCCAGCAGCTTAGGACCGAACACAGATACGCAGTATTTT. This chain uses TRBV11-3 with TRBJ2-3; D is unresolved. This CDR3 has 14 residues. The germline V gene has CDR1 SGHNT and CDR2 YENEEA. Deletions cut 1 base from V and 2 bases from J, with 7 bases between.

V usage is TRBV10-1 and J usage is TRBJ2-7; 7 bases align to TRBD2. The CDR3 spans 13 residues. Germline CDR1 reads WNHNN; CDR2 reads SYGVQD (reference sequence). V gave up 10 bases and J gave up 5 bases; unmatched junction bases: 11. CDR3 loop: CAIPPKGGHEQYF. For the CDR3, the DNA is TGCGCCATCCCCCCAAAGGGAGGGCACGAGCAGTACTTC.

A few counts support this clone. V gene TRBV19 combines with J gene TRBJ2-3, with D unclear. Germline V lookup: CDR1 LNHDA, CDR2 SQIVND (reference sequence). The CDR3 has 16 amino acids. V lost 1 base and J 0 bases, leaving 11 bases between the germline ends. The CDR3 coding sequence is TGTGCCAGTAGTATAGGTGATGGGCTTAGCACAGATACGCAGTATTTT. It is translated as CASSIGDGLSTDTQYF.

The chain has TRBV27 and TRBJ1-2; 9 bases line up with TRBD1. The V gene's germline CDR1 is MNHEY and CDR2 SMNVEV (reference sequence). Trimming cost V 4 bases and J 6 bases; bases outside gene matches: 12. This CDR3 has 16 amino acids. This CDR3 reads CASSYQGTGKPHGYTF. As DNA, the CDR3 is TGTGCCAGCAGTTACCAGGGGACAGGGAAGCCTCATGGCTACACCTTC.

This rearrangement joins TRBV2 to TRBJ1-5, with D uncertain. The CDR3 is 14 amino acids. Germline values: CDR1 SNHLY, CDR2 FYNNEI. V was shortened by 6 bases and J by 4 bases, with 13 bases between the two germline ends. The chain's CDR3 is CASRSDLPNQPQHF. CDR3 bases: TGTGCCAGCAGATCGGACTTACCGAATCAGCCCCAGCATTTT. The full variable domain, its missing parts supplied by reference TRBV2 and TRBJ1-5, is EPEVTQTPSHQVTQMGQEVILRCVPISNHLYFYWYRQILGQKVEFLVSFYNNEISEKSEIFDDQFSVERPDGSNFTLKIRSTKLEDSAMYFCASRSDLPNQPQHFGDGTRLSIL.

The chain combines TRBV9 with TRBJ2-2; D gene uncertain. V shed 3 bases and J shed 3 bases, with 6 bases lying between them. The CDR3 contains 13 residues. Germline CDR1 and CDR2: SGDLS and YYNGEE. The CDR3 protein is CASSGRYTGELFF. The DNA of the CDR3 is TGTGCCAGCAGCGGGCGATACACCGGGGAGCTGTTTTTT. The full variable domain, rest sourced from reference TRBV9 and TRBJ2-2, is DSGVTQTPKHLITATGQRVTLRCSPRSGDLSVYWYQQSLDQGLQFLIQYYNGEERAKGNILERFSAQQFPDLHSELNLSSLELGDSALYFCASSGRYTGELFFGEGSRLTVL.

The V gene is TRBV9, the J gene TRBJ1-2, with D tentatively TRBD1 (5 bases). The CDR3 runs to 14 residues. V was shortened by 0 bases and J by 6 bases, with 12 bases between the two germline ends. The germline V gene has CDR1 SGDLS and CDR2 YYNGEE. CDR3 sequence (DNA): TGTGCCAGCAGCGTAGCTGCGCAGGGAAATGGCTACACCTTC. It translates to CASSVAAQGNGYTF.

This chain uses TRBV6-5 with TRBJ1-2; 8 bases map to TRBD1. Germline lookup yields CDR1 MNHEY and CDR2 SVGAGI. With 4 bases clipped from V and 6 bases from J, the junction kept 10 bases outside the gene matches. The CDR3 is 15 residues long. CDR3 bases: TGTGCCAGCAGTTCCCGGACAGGGCTGGCTCATGGCTACACCTTC. This gives the protein CASSSRTGLAHGYTF.

In this sample, this clone turned up a few times. The chain employs TRBV7-2 and TRBJ2-1; the D gene is possibly TRBD2 (6 bases). This CDR3 has 15 amino acids. V gave up 1 base and J gave up 5 bases, with 12 bases separating them. The V gene's germline CDR1 is SGHTA and CDR2 FQGNSA. CDR3 protein: CASSLDRGRNNEQFF. CDR3 in DNA: TGTGCCAGCAGCTTAGACCGGGGGAGGAACAATGAGCAGTTCTTC.

The chain uses TRBV11-3 and TRBJ2-3, with D possibly TRBD2 on 7 matching bases. In germline, CDR1 is SGHNT, CDR2 YENEEA. The CDR3 covers 15 residues. V was shortened by 7 bases and J by 4 bases, with 18 bases between the two germline ends. The CDR3 spells CASTAGAGEADTQYF. The CDR3 bases are TGTGCCAGCACCGCGGGGGCGGGAGAAGCAGATACGCAGTATTTT.